This T cell receptor beta chain emerged from a study of breast tumors, draining lymph nodes, adjacent tissues. Per the germline V gene, CDR1 is SGHTA and CDR2 is FQGNSA. Losses at the gene ends were 5 bases for V and 5 bases for J; bases not matched to a gene: 9. The CDR3 sequence is 17 residues long. TCRdb recomputed calls from the multiplex PCR reads with MiXCR, one row per CDR3 protein. The sample includes 25,000 to 40,000 distinct CDR3 sequences, 63% of them seen just once. This clonotype occurred once. Antigen specificity is unknown. Whole-study results and caveats: Tumor and nontumor repertoires were significantly more similar in luminal-like than in basal-like breast cancer. That most tumor T cells come from lymph nodes remained unproven.

This TCR came from a female donor with breast cancer. Some clones in this sample may be carry-over from other donors' samples. The material sequenced was breast tumor tissue. The rearrangement joins TRBV7-2 to TRBJ2-7, with 16 bases lining up with TRBD2. As DNA, the CDR3 is TGTGCCAGCAGCCCGCCGGGACTAGCGGGGGGGCTGGACGAGCAGTACTTC. This sequence encodes CASSPPGLAGGLDEQYF.